These T cell receptor beta chains were read from a single sample in a study of blood T cell repertoires in COVID-19. The data were produced by immunoSEQ multiplex PCR, yet TCRdb's version contains in-frame clones alone and is incomplete. The sample carries tens of thousands of clones, almost 85% recorded once. Input material: peripheral blood. All receptors come from an elderly man with acute or convalescent COVID-19. CDR3s leave out the opening cysteine and the closing phenylalanine or tryptophan. A D gene is named only where the DNA matches it firmly. Only part of the rows carry a size: once, few, many, or a class if the clone is expanded.

length,J,D,size,V,CDR3
11,TRBJ2-5,TRBD1,few,TRBV5-6,ASRDRVVETQY
13,TRBJ1-6,TRBD1,.,TRBV27,ASSFGQGYNSPLH
13,TRBJ1-2,.,.,TRBV5-4,ASSSRDRLGDGYT
12,TRBJ1-1,.,once,TRBV6-5,ASSLHGGNTEAF
13,TRBJ2-5,TRBD2,.,TRBV5-1,ASSPGSAGVETQY
17,TRBJ2-7,TRBD1,.,TRBV11-2,ASSPRTGGVFRTTYEQY
14,TRBJ1-5,TRBD1,few,TRBV7-9,ASSLGGQGVNQPQH
14,TRBJ2-3,TRBD1,.,TRBV18,ASSPGTGVGADTQY
11,TRBJ2-7,.,.,TRBV19,ASSQTPTYEQY
14,TRBJ1-5,.,.,TRBV21-1,ASSIAGGTDNQPQH
11,TRBJ2-2,.,.,TRBV11-2,ASSAQGTGELF
10,TRBJ2-7,TRBD1,.,TRBV5-6,ASSRTGNEQY
14,TRBJ1-1,.,.,TRBV4-2,ASSQGGGRERDEAF
13,TRBJ2-3,.,.,TRBV7-9,ASTFQGSSTDTQY
14,TRBJ2-5,TRBD2,.,TRBV7-3,ASSLNGRGVIETQY
15,TRBJ2-3,TRBD1,.,TRBV6-1,ASSEVGGQGVADTQY
13,TRBJ2-5,TRBD2,.,TRBV5-1,ASSTSGGYQETQY
14,TRBJ2-1,.,once,TRBV5-1,ASSESKGLGYNEQF
13,TRBJ2-3,TRBD1,once,TRBV5-4,ASSPDRVSTDTQY
11,TRBJ1-1,TRBD1,.,TRBV6-1,ASSATGDTEAF
12,TRBJ1-4,.,.,TRBV4-1,ASSQERAGRKLF